This T cell receptor (beta chain) emerged from a study of blood T cell repertoires in COVID-19. This CDR3 region has 11 residues. The V end lost 3 bases, the J end lost 4 bases, and 3 bases lay between the germline ends. Here immunoSEQ multiplex PCR was the method, and the copy in TCRdb shows in-frame clones only, minus some. The data contain around 340,000 clones, around nine tenths of them singletons. The sequencing input was PBMCs or T cells enriched from blood (not recorded which). The chain links TRBV12-3 or TRBV12-4 to TRBJ1-2; D is ambiguous. The receptor comes from a woman between 25 and 40 years old who had been exposed to COVID-19. CDR3 DNA sequence: TGTGCCAGCAGTTTCAGCTATGGCTACACCTTC. As protein: CASSFSYGYTF.